This section outlines one T cell receptor beta chain sequence together with its context. CDR1 MGHRA and CDR2 YSYEKL come from the germline V gene. Unmatched junction bases numbered 8, after V lost 0 bases and J lost 4 bases. This CDR3 spans 17 amino acids. This record belongs to a study of blood T cell repertoires in COVID-19. Study-wide context: Sites in the United States, Italy and Spain provided acute and convalescent COVID-19 samples.

Sequencing was performed with immunoSEQ multiplex PCR; in TCRdb, only in-frame clones are kept and a portion is missing. The sample includes fewer than 300,000 clones, 85% to 90% seen only once; the top ten take 13%. Sequenced material: peripheral blood. The rearrangement joins TRBV4-1 to TRBJ2-1; 8 bases are a match to TRBD2. This TCR came from a human donor in a cohort sampled during active COVID-19. The CDR3 coding sequence is TGCGCCAGCAGCCAAGAGGTGACGGGAGGGCCGTACAATGAGCAGTTCTTC. Its translation: CASSQEVTGGPYNEQFF.